Shown below are 8 T cell receptor beta chains from a single sample sequenced in a study of T cells in tuberculosis. The protocol was immunoSEQ multiplex PCR, while the TCRdb copy is restricted to in-frame clones and leaves out a portion. This sample carries 37,000 or so clones, almost 95% of them seen once, and the ten largest clones take roughly an eighth. Sample: PBMCs. These TCRs come from a donor between 5 and 29 years old with latent tuberculosis or without tuberculosis infection. Some clones in this sample may be carry-over from other donors' samples.

J is TRBJ1-1 and V is TRBV7-9, with 7 bases lining up with TRBD1. This CDR3 contains 16 residues. CDR1 is SEHNR, CDR2 FQNEAQ, per germline (reference sequence). Germline trimming cut 0 bases from V and 1 base from J; bases unmatched to any gene: 5. CDR3 sequence reads: CASSLAYRGRNTEAFF. For the CDR3, the DNA is TGTGCCAGCAGCTTAGCGTACAGGGGCCGGAACACTGAAGCTTTCTTT.

The gene calls are TRBV11-3 and TRBJ2-1; the D gene is possibly TRBD1 (6 bases). The length of the CDR3 is 15 residues. V dropped 0 bases and J dropped 7 bases, with 13 bases sitting between them. Germline V gives CDR1 SGHNT, CDR2 YENEEA. CDR3 nucleotide sequence: TGTGCCAGCAGCTTAGAACAGGGCCTGGGGAATGAGCAGTTCTTC. This encodes CASSLEQGLGNEQFF.

This chain's CDR3 is CASSDGTGSTDTQYF. In nucleotides, the CDR3 is TGTGCCAGCAGTGACGGGACAGGGAGCACAGATACGCAGTATTTT. J is TRBJ2-3 and V is TRBV6-4; 9 bases align to TRBD1. V shed 2 bases, J shed 0 bases, and the junction held 0 bases outside the gene matches. The CDR3 extends over 15 amino acids. Germline CDR1 and CDR2: MRHNA and SNTAGT.

The chain is built from TRBV6-5 and TRBJ2-1; no reliable D call. V was shortened by 0 bases and J by 0 bases, with 6 bases between the two germline ends. The CDR3 has 15 amino acids. Germline lookup yields CDR1 MNHEY and CDR2 SVGAGI. CDR3 nucleotides: TGTGCCAGCAGTTACTCGGGCAGCTCCTACAATGAGCAGTTCTTC. This sequence encodes CASSYSGSSYNEQFF.

The chain links TRBV12-5 to TRBJ1-4; TRBD1 might be the D (5 bases). Germline CDR1 is LGHNT and CDR2 is FRNRAP. This CDR3 region has 13 residues. V was clipped by 9 bases and J by 4 bases, with 12 bases between them. CDR3 protein: CASLPGDNEKLFF. The DNA for the CDR3 is TGTGCTAGCCTTCCGGGGGATAATGAAAAACTGTTTTTT.

The chain combines TRBV19 with TRBJ2-7, with D perhaps matching TRBD1 (5 bases). The germline V gene encodes CDR1 LNHDA and CDR2 SQIVND (reference sequence). V was clipped by 3 bases and J by 0 bases, with 15 bases between them. The CDR3 runs to 16 residues. CDR3 sequence: CASSMARAHHSYEQYF. In nucleotides, the CDR3 is TGTGCCAGTAGTATGGCCAGGGCCCACCACTCCTACGAGCAGTACTTC.

This clone has only a few counts. The chain uses TRBV7-2 and TRBJ1-1, with TRBD1 matching over 12 bases. Germline trimming cut 2 bases from V and 12 bases from J; bases unmatched to any gene: 13. Germline loops: CDR1 SGHTA, CDR2 FQGNSA. The CDR3 is made up of 16 amino acids. CDR3 in DNA: TGTGCCAGCAGCTTACCCGGGACAGGGGGCGATCTGGCAACTTTCTTT. Protein product: CASSLPGTGGDLATFF. The complete variable domain, with remaining parts taken from reference TRBV7-2 and TRBJ1-1, reads GAGVSQSPSNKVTEKGKDVELRCDPISGHTALYWYRQSLGQGLEFLIYFQGNSAPDKSGLPSDRFSAERTGGSVSTLTIQRTQQEDSAVYLCASSLPGTGGDLATFFGQGTRLTVV.

V and J are TRBV18 and TRBJ1-5; 7 bases agree with TRBD1. The V segment lost 2 bases and the J segment 4 bases; nucleotides outside the gene matches: 8. In germline, CDR1 is KGHSH, CDR2 LQKENI. The CDR3 is made up of 16 amino acids. CDR3 DNA sequence: TGTGCCAGCTCACCAGTCAGTCAGGGGGAGAATCAGCCCCAGCATTTT. Translation: CASSPVSQGENQPQHF.